This T cell receptor beta chain was identified during a study of identical twins. V lost 3 bases and J lost 5, with 8 bases in between. From germline, CDR1 is SGHNT and CDR2 YENEEA. The length of the CDR3 is 13 residues. Using its own MiXCR run on the 5' RACE reads, TCRdb lists one record per CDR3 protein. The table shows 300,000 to 400,000 distinct CDR3 sequences, with approximately 8.8% occurring only once. Study-level points and caveats: Researchers caution that invariant MAIT and iNKT cells could partly confound zero-insertion analyses. Researchers reported excess low generation probability among twin-shared out-of-frame alpha sequences.

This clonotype has just a few counts. Its target is unknown. This receptor was obtained from a woman aged 50 to 60 in good health. This chain joins TRBV11-3 and TRBJ1-5; D gene unclear. The sequenced sample consisted of naive T cells sorted from blood. The CDR3 DNA follows: TGTGCCAGCAGCTTGAAGGGAGATCAGCCCCAGCATTTT. Its translation is CASSLKGDQPQHF.